This T cell receptor (beta chain) was identified in a study of identical twins. The cDNA had a unique molecular identifier and a template-switch universal primer site. One entry per CDR3 protein results from TCRdb running MiXCR on the 5' RACE reads. The sample holds about 490,000 distinct CDR3 sequences, approximately 14% seen once. Between the trimmed V and J ends, which lost 4 bases and 2 bases, there was a span of 10 bases. The CDR3 is 14 residues long. Germline CDR1 and CDR2: SGHRS and YFSETQ. All donors were healthy, and all were Caucasian. This clonotype was counted ten times or more. Another study also made use of these data, one on yellow fever vaccine responses in identical twins. That work adds: Twins reportedly appeared to share part of their vaccine T cell response while keeping part individual.

This TCR came from a woman aged 18-29 years in good health. Sequencing was done on a sample of CD4+ T cells sorted from blood. The rearrangement links TRBV5-1 to TRBJ2-1, with D possibly matching TRBD2 (6 bases). In DNA form, the CDR3 reads TGCGCCAGCAGCGTACGACTAGCCTACAATGAGCAGTTCTTC. Its translation: CASSVRLAYNEQFF.